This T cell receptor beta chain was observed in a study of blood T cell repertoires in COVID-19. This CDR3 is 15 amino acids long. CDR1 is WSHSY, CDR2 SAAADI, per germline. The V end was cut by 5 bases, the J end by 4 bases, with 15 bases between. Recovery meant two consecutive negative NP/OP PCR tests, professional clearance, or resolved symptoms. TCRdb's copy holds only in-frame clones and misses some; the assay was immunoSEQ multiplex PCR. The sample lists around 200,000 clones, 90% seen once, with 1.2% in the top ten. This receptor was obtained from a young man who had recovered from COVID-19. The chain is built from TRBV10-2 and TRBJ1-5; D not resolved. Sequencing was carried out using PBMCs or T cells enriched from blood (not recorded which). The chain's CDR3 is CASSPTTRGNQPQHF. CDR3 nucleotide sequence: TGCGCCAGCAGTCCGACAACTCGCGGGAATCAGCCCCAGCATTTT.